This T cell receptor (beta chain) is from a study of cytomegalovirus exposure and HLA in healthy donors. Study-wide results and caveats: The study carried out a later analysis of TCR beta sequences. It associated 15,000 to 20,000 of them with specific HLA alleles at a false discovery rate of 0.05.

Losses at the gene ends were 2 bases for V and 5 bases for J; bases not matched to a gene: 13. The CDR3 contains 16 residues. The germline CDR1 and CDR2 sequences are SGHNT and YYREEE (reference sequence). Regarding this clone: Its target is not known.

PCR primers comprised 60 Vbeta and 13 Jbeta primers. Original handling: About 9.9 million of the about 80 million unique TCR beta chains counted in a later analysis were shared. Libraries were prepared by immunoSEQ multiplex PCR; TCRdb keeps only in-frame clonotypes and omits some of them. V, J and clone size are those of that table, while D and trimming were read from the DNA. The sample consists of around 170,000 clones, around four fifths of them appearing once. Sequences were obtained from PBMCs. This receptor was taken from a woman in her forties or fifties in good health and CMV-seropositive. The chain uses TRBV5-4 and TRBJ2-7, with 7 nucleotides matching TRBD2. For the CDR3, the DNA is TGTGCCAGCAGCTTCTTAGAGCGGGGCCACCCGAACGAGCAGTACTTC. This gives the protein CASSFLERGHPNEQYF.